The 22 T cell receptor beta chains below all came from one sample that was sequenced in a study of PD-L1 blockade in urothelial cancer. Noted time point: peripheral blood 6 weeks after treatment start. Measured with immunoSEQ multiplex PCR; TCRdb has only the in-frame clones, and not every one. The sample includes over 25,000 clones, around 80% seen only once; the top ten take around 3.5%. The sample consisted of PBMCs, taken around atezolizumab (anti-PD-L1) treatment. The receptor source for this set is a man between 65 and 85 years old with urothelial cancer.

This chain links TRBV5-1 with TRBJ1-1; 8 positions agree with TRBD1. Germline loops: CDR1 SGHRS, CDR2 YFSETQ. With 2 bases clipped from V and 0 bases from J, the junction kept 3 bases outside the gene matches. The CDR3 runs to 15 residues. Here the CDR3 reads CASSFRQGMNTEAFF. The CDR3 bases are TGCGCCAGCAGCTTCCGACAGGGGATGAACACTGAAGCTTTCTTT. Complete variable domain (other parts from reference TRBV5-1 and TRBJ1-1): KAGVTQTPRYLIKTRGQQVTLSCSPISGHRSVSWYQQTPGQGLQFLFEYFSETQRNKGNFPGRFSGRQFSNSRSEMNVSTLELGDSALYLCASSFRQGMNTEAFFGQGTRLTVV.

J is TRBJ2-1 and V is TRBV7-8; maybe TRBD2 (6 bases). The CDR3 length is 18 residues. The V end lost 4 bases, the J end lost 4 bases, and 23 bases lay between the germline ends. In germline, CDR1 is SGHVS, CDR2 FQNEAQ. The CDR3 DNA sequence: TGTGCCAGCAGCTCGCCAGTGGAAAAATCGGGGGATTACAATGAGCAGTTCTTC. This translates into CASSSPVEKSGDYNEQFF.

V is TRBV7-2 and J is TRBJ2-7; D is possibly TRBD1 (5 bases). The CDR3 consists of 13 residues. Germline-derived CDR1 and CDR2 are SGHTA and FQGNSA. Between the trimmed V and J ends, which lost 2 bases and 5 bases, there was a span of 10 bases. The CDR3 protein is CASSLQGNHEQYF. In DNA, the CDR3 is TGTGCCAGCAGCTTACAGGGAAATCACGAGCAGTACTTC.

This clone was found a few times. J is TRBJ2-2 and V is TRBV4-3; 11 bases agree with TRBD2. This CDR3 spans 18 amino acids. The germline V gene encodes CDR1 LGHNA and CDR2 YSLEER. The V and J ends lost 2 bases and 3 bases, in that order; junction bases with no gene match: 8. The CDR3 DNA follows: TGCGCCAGCAGCCAAATGAATAGCGGGGGGGTGGACACCGGGGAGCTGTTTTTT. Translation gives CASSQMNSGGVDTGELFF.

CDR3 nucleotide sequence: TGTGCCAGCAGCCGCCCAACTAGCGGGGATGGGGATACGCAGTATTTT. It yields the protein CASSRPTSGDGDTQYF. This chain connects TRBV5-4 to TRBJ2-3; 10 bases fit TRBD2. After removal of 4 bases from V and 6 bases from J, the junction contained 11 bases not matched to a gene. The CDR3 is 16 residues long. Germline V CDR1 and CDR2: SGHNT, YYREEE (reference sequence). The variable domain in full, with the rest retrieved from reference TRBV5-4 and TRBJ2-3, is ETGVTQSPTHLIKTRGQQVTLRCSSQSGHNTVSWYQQALGQGPQFIFQYYREEENGRGNFPPRFSGLQFPNYSSELNVNALELDDSALYLCASSRPTSGDGDTQYFGPGTRLTVL.

In DNA form, the CDR3 reads TGTGCCAGCACCTCCGGGACTAGCGGGGTAAATGAGCAGTTCTTC. Translated, it gives CASTSGTSGVNEQFF. The chain combines TRBV28 with TRBJ2-1; TRBD2 aligns across 13 bases. There are 15 residues in the CDR3. The germline V gene has CDR1 MDHEN and CDR2 SYDVKM. V shed 7 bases, J shed 7 bases, and the junction held 7 bases outside the gene matches. The full variable domain, in which reference TRBV28 and TRBJ2-1 provide the parts outside the CDR3, is DVKVTQSSRYLVKRTGEKVFLECVQDMDHENMFWYRQDPGLGLRLIYFSYDVKMKEKGDIPEGYSVSREKKERFSLILESASTNQTSMYLCASTSGTSGVNEQFFGPGTRLTVL.

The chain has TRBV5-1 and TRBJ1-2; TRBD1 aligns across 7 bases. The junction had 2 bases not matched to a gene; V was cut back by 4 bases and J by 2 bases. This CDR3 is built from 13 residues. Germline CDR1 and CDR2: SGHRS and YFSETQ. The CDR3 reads CASSMGQNYGYTF. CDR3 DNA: TGCGCCAGCAGCATGGGACAGAACTATGGCTACACCTTC. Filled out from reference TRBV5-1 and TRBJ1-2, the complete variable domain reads KAGVTQTPRYLIKTRGQQVTLSCSPISGHRSVSWYQQTPGQGLQFLFEYFSETQRNKGNFPGRFSGRQFSNSRSEMNVSTLELGDSALYLCASSMGQNYGYTFGSGTRLTVV.

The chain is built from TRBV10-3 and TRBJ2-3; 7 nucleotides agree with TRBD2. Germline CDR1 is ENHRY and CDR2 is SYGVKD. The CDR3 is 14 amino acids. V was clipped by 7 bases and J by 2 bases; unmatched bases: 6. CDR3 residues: CAINGGGITDTQYF. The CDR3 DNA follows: TGTGCCATCAACGGGGGAGGGATCACAGATACGCAGTATTTT.

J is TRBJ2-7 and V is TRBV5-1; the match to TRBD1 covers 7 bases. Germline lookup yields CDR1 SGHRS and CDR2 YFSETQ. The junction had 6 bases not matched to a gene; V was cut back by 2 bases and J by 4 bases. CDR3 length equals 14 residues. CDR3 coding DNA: TGCGCCAGCAGCTTTGTAGGGGGCGCATACGAGCAGTACTTC. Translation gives CASSFVGGAYEQYF.

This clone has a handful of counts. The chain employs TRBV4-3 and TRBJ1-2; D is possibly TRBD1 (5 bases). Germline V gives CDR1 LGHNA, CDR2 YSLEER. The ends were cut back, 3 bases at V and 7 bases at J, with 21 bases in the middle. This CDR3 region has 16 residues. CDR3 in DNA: TGCGCCAGCAGCCAGGAAATTAGCAGGGCCGGTGGTGGCTACACCTTC. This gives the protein CASSQEISRAGGGYTF.

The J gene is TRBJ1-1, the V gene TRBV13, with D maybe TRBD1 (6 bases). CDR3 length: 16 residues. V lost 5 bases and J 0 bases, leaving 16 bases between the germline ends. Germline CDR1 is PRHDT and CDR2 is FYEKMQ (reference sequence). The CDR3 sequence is CASSTYDRTMNTEAFF. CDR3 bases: TGTGCCAGCAGCACCTATGACAGGACGATGAACACTGAAGCTTTCTTT.

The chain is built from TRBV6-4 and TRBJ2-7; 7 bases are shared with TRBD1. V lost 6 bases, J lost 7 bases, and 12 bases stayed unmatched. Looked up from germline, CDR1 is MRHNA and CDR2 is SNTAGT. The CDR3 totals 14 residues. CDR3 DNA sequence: TGTGCCAGCAGGGGTAGGGACAGAGGGCAAGAGCAGTACTTC. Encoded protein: CASRGRDRGQEQYF.

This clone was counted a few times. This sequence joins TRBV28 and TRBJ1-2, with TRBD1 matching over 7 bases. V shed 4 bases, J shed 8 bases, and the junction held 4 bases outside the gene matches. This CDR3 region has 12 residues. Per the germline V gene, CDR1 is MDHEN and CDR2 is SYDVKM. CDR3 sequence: CASSSATGGYTF. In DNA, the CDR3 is TGTGCCAGCAGTTCCGCGACAGGGGGCTACACCTTC.

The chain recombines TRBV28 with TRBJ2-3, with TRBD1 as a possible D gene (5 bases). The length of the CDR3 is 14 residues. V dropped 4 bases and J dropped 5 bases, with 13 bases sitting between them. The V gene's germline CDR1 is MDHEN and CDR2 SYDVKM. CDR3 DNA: TGTGCCAGCAGTTGGGGCCAAAGGATAGATACGCAGTATTTT. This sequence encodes CASSWGQRIDTQYF.

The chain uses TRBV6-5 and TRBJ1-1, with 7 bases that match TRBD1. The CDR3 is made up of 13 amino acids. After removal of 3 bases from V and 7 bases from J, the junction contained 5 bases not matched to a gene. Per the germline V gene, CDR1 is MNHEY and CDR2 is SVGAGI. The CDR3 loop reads CASSYEGALEAFF. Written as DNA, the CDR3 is TGTGCCAGCAGTTATGAGGGGGCCCTTGAAGCTTTCTTT.

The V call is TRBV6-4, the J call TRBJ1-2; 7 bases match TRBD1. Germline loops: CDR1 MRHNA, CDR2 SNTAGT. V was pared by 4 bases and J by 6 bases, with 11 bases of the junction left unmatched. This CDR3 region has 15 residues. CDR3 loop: CASSADRVASNGYTF. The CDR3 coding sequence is TGTGCCAGCAGTGCCGACAGGGTGGCTTCGAATGGCTACACCTTC.

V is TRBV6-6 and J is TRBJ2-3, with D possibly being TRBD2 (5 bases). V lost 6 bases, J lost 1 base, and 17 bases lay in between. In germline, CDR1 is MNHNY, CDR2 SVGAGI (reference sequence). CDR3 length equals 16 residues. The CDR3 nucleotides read TGTGCCAGCAGACGTGAGGGCACCCGTGGCACAGATACGCAGTATTTT. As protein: CASRREGTRGTDTQYF.

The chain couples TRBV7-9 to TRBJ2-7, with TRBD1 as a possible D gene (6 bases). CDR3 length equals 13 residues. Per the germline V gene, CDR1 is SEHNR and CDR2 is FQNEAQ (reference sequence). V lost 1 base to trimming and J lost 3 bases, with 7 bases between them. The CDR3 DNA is TGTGCCAGCAGCTTAGGACAGGACTACGAGCAGTACTTC. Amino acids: CASSLGQDYEQYF.

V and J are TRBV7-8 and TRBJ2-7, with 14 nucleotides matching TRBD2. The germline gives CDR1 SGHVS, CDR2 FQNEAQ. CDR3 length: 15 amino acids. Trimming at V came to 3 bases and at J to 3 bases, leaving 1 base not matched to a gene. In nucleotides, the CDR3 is TGTGCCAGCAGCTTGGGACTAGCGGGGGTCTACGAGCAGTACTTC. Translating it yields CASSLGLAGVYEQYF.

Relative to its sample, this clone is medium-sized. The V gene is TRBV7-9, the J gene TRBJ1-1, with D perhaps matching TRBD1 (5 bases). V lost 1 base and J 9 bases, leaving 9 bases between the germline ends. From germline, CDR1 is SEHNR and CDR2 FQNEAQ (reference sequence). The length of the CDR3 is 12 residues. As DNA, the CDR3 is TGTGCCAGCAGCTTAGGGGGCTCAAAAGCTTTCTTT. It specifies CASSLGGSKAFF.

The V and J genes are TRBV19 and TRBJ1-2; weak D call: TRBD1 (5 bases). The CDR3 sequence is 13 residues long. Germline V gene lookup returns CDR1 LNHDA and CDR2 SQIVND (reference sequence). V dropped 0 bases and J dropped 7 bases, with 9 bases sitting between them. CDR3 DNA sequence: TGTGCCAGTAGTATAGAACAGGCCGGTGGCTACACCTTC. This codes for CASSIEQAGGYTF.

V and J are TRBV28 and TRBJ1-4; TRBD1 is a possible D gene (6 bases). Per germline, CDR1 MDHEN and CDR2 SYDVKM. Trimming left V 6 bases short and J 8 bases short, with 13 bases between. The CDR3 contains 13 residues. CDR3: CASSPGDEEKLFF. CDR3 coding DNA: TGTGCCAGCAGCCCAGGGGATGAGGAAAAACTGTTTTTT.